This section outlines one T cell receptor beta chain sequence together with its context. The read ends 3 residues shy of where the CDR3 ends; the end is completed using the germline J gene. CDR3 length equals 15 residues. CDR1 is SGHRS and CDR2 is YFSETQ in the germline V gene. V was pared by 0 bases and J by 6 bases, with 3 bases of the junction left unmatched. Some clones are missing from TCRdb's copy, which holds only in-frame ones; the method was immunoSEQ multiplex PCR. The repertoire table contains tens of thousands of clones. MY09/MY11 PCR detected cervical HPV DNA; dot-blot assigned genotypes. These data originate in a study of T cells in women clearing cervical HPV infection. For the study at large: With HLA typing for only a few women, HLA confounding remains possible.

Sequencing was carried out using blood buffy coat. The sequence derives from a woman between 18 and 69 years old with a cervical HPV16 infection that either progressed to CIN3+ or cleared (not recorded which). The chain joins TRBV5-1 to TRBJ2-3; 11 bases fit TRBD1. The sequenced part of the CDR3 DNA is TGCGCCAGCAGCTTGGTAGGACAGGGGGCTGATACG. This encodes CASSLVGQGADT. The full CDR3 protein reads CASSLVGQGADTQYF.